This T cell receptor (beta chain) was captured in a study of human T cells and chemical hapten exposure. The wider study: Read at 6 days, the patch tests placed 0.01% DPC on the upper back.

TCRdb analysed the RACE reads with MiXCR anew, one entry per CDR3 protein. The table lists about 110,000 distinct CDR3 sequences, about a tenth of them singletons. Stated time point: patch test 2, 6 weeks after DPC sensitization. The treatment is: therapeutic diphenylcyclopropenone sensitization with weekly scalp DPC. Trimming removed 10 bases at V and 4 bases at J, with 23 bases between. The CDR3 loop spans 15 amino acids. CDR1 is LNHDA and CDR2 is SQIVND in the germline V gene (reference sequence). This material consisted of whole blood, taken in connection with sensitization to the hapten diphenylcyclopropenone (DPC). The genes are TRBV19 and TRBJ2-7, with D possibly called TRBD1 or TRBD2 (5 bases each). This sequence was found in a woman aged 40 to 50 with alopecia areata. Some clones in this sample may be carry-over from other donors' samples. The CDR3 spells CATSRGAGSPYEQYF. In DNA, the CDR3 is TGTGCCACCTCGCGAGGGGCAGGTTCACCTTACGAGCAGTACTTC. The entire variable domain, with the rest obtained from reference TRBV19 and TRBJ2-7, is as follows: DGGITQSPKYLFRKEGQNVTLSCEQNLNHDAMYWYRQDPGQGLRLIYYSQIVNDFQKGDIAEGYSVSREKKESFPLTVTSAQKNPTAFYLCATSRGAGSPYEQYFGPGTRLTVT.